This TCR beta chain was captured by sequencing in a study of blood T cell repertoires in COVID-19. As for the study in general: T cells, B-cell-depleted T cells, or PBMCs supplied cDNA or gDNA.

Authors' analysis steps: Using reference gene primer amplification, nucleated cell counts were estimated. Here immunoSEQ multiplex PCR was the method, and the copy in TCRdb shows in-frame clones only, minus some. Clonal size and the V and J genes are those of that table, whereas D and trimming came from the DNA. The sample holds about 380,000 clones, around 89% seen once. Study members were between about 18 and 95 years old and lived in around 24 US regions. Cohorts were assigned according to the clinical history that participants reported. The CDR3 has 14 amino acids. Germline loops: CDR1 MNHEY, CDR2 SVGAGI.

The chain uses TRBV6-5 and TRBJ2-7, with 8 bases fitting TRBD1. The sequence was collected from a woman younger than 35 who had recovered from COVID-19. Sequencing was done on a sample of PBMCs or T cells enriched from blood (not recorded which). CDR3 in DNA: TGTGCGGGGGGACCAGGACAGGGTTTTTACGAGCAGTACTTC. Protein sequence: CAGGPGQGFYEQYF.